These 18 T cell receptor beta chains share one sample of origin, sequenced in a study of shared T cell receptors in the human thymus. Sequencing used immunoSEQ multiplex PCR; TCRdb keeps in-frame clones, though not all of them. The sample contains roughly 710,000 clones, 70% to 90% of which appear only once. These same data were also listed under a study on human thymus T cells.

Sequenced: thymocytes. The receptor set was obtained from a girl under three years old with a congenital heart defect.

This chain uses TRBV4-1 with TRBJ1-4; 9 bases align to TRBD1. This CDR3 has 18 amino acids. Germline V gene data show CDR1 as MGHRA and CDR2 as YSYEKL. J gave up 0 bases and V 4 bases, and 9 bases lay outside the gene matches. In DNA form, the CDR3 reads TGCGCCAGCAGCCTGGGGGGGACAGGGAATGCAACTAATGAAAAACTGTTTTTT. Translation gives CASSLGGTGNATNEKLFF.

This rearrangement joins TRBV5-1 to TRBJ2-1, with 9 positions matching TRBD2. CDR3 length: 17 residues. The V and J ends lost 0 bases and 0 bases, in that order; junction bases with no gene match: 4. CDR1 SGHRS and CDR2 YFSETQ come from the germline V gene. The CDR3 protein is CASSLATSGFSYNEQFF. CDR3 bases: TGCGCCAGCAGCTTGGCCACTAGCGGGTTCTCCTACAATGAGCAGTTCTTC.

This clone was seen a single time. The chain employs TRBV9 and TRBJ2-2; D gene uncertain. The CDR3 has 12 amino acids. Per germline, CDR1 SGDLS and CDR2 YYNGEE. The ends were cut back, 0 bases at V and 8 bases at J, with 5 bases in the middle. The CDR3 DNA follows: TGTGCCAGCAGCGTAGAAGCGGGGGAGCTGTTTTTT. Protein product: CASSVEAGELFF. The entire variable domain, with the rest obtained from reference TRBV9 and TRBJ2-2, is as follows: DSGVTQTPKHLITATGQRVTLRCSPRSGDLSVYWYQQSLDQGLQFLIQYYNGEERAKGNILERFSAQQFPDLHSELNLSSLELGDSALYFCASSVEAGELFFGEGSRLTVL.

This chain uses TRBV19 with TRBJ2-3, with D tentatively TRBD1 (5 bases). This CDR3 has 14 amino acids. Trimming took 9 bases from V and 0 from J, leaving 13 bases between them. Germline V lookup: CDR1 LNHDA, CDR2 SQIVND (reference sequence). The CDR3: CARPDIQSTDTQYF. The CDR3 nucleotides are TGTGCCAGGCCGGACATCCAAAGCACAGATACGCAGTATTTT.

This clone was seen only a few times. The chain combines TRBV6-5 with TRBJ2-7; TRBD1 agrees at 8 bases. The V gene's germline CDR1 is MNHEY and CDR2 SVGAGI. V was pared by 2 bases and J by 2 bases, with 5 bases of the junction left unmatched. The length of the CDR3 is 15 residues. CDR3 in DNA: TGTGCCAGCAGTTACGGACAGGGAAGGGCCTACGAGCAGTACTTC. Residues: CASSYGQGRAYEQYF.

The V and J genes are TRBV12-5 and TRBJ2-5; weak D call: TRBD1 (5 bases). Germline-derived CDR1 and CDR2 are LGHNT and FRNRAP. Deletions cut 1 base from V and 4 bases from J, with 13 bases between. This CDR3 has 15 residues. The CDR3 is CASGLEYRTPETQYF. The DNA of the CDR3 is TGTGCTAGTGGTTTGGAATACAGGACCCCAGAGACCCAGTACTTC.

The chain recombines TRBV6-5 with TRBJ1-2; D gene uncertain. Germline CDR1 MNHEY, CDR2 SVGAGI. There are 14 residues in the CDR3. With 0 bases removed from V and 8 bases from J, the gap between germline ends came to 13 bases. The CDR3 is CASSYSEGPGGYTF. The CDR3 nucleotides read TGTGCCAGCAGTTACTCGGAGGGTCCTGGCGGCTACACCTTC.

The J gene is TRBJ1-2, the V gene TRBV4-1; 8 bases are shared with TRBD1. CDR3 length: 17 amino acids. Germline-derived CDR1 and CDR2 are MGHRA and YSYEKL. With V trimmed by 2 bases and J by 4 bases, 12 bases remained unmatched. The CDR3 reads CASSQQIGQGQVYGYTF. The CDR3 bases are TGCGCCAGCAGCCAACAAATCGGACAGGGACAGGTCTATGGCTACACCTTC.

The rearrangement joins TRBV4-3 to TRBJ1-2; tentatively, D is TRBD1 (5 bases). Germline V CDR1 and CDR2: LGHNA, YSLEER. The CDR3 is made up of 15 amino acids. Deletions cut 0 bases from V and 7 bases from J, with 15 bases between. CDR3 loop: CASSQDGGGGVGYTF. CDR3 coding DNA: TGCGCCAGCAGCCAAGATGGGGGAGGTGGGGTTGGCTACACCTTC.

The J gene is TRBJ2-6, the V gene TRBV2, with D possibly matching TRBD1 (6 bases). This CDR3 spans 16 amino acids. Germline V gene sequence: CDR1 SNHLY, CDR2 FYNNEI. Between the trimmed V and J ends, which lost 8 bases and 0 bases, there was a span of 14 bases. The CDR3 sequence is CASPGHIDSGANVLTF. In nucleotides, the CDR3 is TGTGCCAGCCCGGGACATATTGACTCTGGGGCCAACGTCCTGACTTTC.

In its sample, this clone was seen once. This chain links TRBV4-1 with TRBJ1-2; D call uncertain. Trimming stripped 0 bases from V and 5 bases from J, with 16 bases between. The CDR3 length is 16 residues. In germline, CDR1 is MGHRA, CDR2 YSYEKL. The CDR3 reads CASSQEHGVGGYGYTF. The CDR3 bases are TGCGCCAGCAGCCAAGAACATGGAGTAGGAGGTTATGGCTACACCTTC.

Here the CDR3 reads CASNGGDEQYF. The DNA of the CDR3 is TGTGCCAGCAACGGAGGAGACGAGCAGTACTTC. The V and J genes are TRBV6-6 and TRBJ2-7, with a tentative D call TRBD2 (5 bases). This CDR3 contains 11 residues. Trimming left V 7 bases short and J 5 bases short, with 9 bases between. The germline gives CDR1 MNHNY, CDR2 SVGAGI (reference sequence).

CDR3 in DNA: TGTGCTAGTGGTTTGACCGGAACACCCAGCAGGGGTTCTAACTATGGCTACACCTTC. Amino acid sequence: CASGLTGTPSRGSNYGYTF. J is TRBJ1-2 and V is TRBV12-5; TRBD1 might be the D (6 bases). The V gene's germline CDR1 is LGHNT and CDR2 FRNRAP. The CDR3 contains 19 residues. V was shortened by 2 bases and J by 0 bases, with 22 bases between the two germline ends.

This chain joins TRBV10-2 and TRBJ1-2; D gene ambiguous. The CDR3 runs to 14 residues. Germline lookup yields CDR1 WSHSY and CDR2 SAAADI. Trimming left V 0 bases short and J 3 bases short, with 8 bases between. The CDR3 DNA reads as TGCGCCAGCAGTGAGTCTACAAGTGACTATGGCTACACCTTC. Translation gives CASSESTSDYGYTF.

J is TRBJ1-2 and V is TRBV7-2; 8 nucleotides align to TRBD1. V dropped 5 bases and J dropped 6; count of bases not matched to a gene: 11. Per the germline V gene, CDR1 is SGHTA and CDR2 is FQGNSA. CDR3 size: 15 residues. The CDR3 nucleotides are TGTGCCAGCAGCGCAAGAGACGGACAGGGACATGGCTACACCTTC. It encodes CASSARDGQGHGYTF. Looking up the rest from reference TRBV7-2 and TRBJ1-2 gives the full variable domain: GAGVSQSPSNKVTEKGKDVELRCDPISGHTALYWYRQSLGQGLEFLIYFQGNSAPDKSGLPSDRFSAERTGGSVSTLTIQRTQQEDSAVYLCASSARDGQGHGYTFGSGTRLTVV.

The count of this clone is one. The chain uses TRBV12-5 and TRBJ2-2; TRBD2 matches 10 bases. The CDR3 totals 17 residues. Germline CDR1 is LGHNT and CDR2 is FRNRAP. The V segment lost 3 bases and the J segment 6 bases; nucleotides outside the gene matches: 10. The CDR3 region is CASGLDQSGTSAGELFF. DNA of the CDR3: TGTGCTAGTGGTTTAGACCAATCCGGGACTAGCGCCGGGGAGCTGTTTTTT.

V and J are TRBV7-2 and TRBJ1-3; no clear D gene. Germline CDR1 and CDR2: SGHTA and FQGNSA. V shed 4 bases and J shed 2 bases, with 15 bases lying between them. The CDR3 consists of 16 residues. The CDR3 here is CASSSQELRPGNTIYF. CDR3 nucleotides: TGTGCCAGCAGCTCTCAGGAACTTCGCCCTGGAAACACCATATATTTT.

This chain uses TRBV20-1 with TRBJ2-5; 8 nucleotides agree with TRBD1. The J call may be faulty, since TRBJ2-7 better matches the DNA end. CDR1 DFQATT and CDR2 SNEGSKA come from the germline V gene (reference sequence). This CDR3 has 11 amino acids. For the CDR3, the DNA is TGCAGTGCTCGGACAGGGAGCGAGCAGTACTTC. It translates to CSARTGSEQYF.